The present entry profiles one T cell receptor beta chain with its context. The source of the sample is a study of blood T cell repertoires in COVID-19. Participants were aged roughly 18 to 90 years from around 26 US areas. CDR1 and CDR2 (germline): MNHEY, SMNVEV (reference sequence). The CDR3 extends over 17 amino acids. J gave up 5 bases and V 1 base, and 8 bases lay outside the gene matches. How the authors handled the data: Amplifying reference gene primers gave estimates of nucleated cell counts. The method was immunoSEQ multiplex PCR; TCRdb's version includes in-frame clones alone and lacks a portion of them. That table supplies the V and J calls and clone size; D and trimming were determined from the DNA. Seen here are about 370,000 clones, 89% observed once, and the top ten hold 1.7%.

Sequencing input: PBMCs or T cells enriched from blood (not recorded which). The receptor was derived from a woman between 25 and 40 years old who had recovered from COVID-19. The chain uses TRBV27 and TRBJ1-1, with 12 bases that match TRBD1. The CDR3, as DNA: TGTGCCAGCAGTTTATTAAGGGACAGGGGGCTGGGGACTGAAGCTTTCTTT. Protein: CASSLLRDRGLGTEAFF.